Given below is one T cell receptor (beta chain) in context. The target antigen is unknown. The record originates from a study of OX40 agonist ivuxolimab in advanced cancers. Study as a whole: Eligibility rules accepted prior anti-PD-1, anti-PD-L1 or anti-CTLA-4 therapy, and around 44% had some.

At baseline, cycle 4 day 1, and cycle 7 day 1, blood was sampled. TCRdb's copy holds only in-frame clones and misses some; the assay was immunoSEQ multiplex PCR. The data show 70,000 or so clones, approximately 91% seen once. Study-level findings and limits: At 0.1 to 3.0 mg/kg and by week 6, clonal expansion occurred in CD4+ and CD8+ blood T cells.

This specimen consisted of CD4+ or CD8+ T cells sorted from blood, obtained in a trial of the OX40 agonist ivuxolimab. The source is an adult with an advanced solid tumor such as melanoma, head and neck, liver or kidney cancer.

The CDR3 nucleotides read TGTGCCACCAGCAGAGATGGGTCAGGGGGCTACGAGCAGTACTTC. Protein: CATSRDGSGGYEQYF. The genes are TRBV15 and TRBJ2-7, with 7 bases fitting TRBD1. CDR3 length: 15 residues. Germline V CDR1 and CDR2: LNHNV, YYDKDF (reference sequence). With V trimmed by 0 bases and J by 3 bases, 5 bases remained unmatched.